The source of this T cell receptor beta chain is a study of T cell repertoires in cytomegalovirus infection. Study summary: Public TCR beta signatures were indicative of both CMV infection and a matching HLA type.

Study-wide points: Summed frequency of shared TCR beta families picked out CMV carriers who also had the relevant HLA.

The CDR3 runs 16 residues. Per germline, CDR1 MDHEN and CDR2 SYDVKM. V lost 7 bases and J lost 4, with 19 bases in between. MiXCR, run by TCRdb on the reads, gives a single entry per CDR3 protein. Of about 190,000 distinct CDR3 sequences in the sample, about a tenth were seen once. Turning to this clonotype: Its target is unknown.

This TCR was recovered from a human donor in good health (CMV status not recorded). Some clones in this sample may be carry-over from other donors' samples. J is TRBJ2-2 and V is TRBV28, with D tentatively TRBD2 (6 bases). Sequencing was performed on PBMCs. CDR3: CASTDRRGSSTGELFF. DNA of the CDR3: TGTGCCAGCACTGACCGCCGGGGGTCGAGCACCGGGGAGCTGTTTTTT.